This TCR beta chain is from a study of cytomegalovirus exposure and HLA in healthy donors. Study at large: Assignment to the Caucasian-associated ancestry cluster applied to approximately 80% of the approximately 360 genotyped donors.

PCR used 60 Vbeta primers and 13 Jbeta primers. In the original analysis: A follow-up analysis tallied about 88 million unique TCR beta chains, about 11 million shared. TCRdb's table, derived via immunoSEQ multiplex PCR, lists solely in-frame clones and lacks some. Clone size and V and J calls were adopted from that table, with D and trimming inferred from the DNA. The data contain some 41,000 clones, roughly half of them singletons. Only a few counts were recorded for this clone. Germline assignment: CDR1 SGHTA and CDR2 FQGNSA. The CDR3 length is 14 residues. Deletions cut 5 bases from V and 6 bases from J, with 17 bases between.

The chain combines TRBV7-2 with TRBJ2-7, with D possibly being TRBD2 (6 bases). This receptor was taken from a man aged 60-69 years in good health and CMV-seronegative. Specimen: PBMCs. The CDR3: CASSALARSGEQYF. Written as DNA, the CDR3 is TGTGCCAGCAGCGCTCTAGCGAGGTCGGGCGAGCAGTACTTC.